These 16 T cell receptor beta chains came from one sample sequenced in a study of T cell responses to AZD1222 COVID-19 vaccine (dated by TCRdb to the early 2020s). Library method: the immunoSEQ multiplex PCR assay. TCRdb holds this immuneACCESS table with in-frame rearrangements only. Some clones are missing; in checked studies, unresolved V genes explain under half, and the rest has no known cause. Across this sample there are roughly 120,000 clones, with approximately 93% seen only once. The ten largest clones represent 2.5% to 3.5% of the sample. Per the publication, the time point label means: baseline before first vaccination. The source was peripheral blood, collected on day 0 of AZD1222 vaccination. The receptors here all came from an adult in good health.

The chain is built from TRBV29-1 and TRBJ1-2, with no clear D. V gave up 7 bases and J gave up 0 bases, with 12 bases separating them. CDR1 and CDR2 from the germline V gene are SQVTM and ANQGSEA. The CDR3 runs to 13 residues. The CDR3 DNA reads as TGCAGCGCCCCGGCGGCCACTAACTATGGCTACACCTTC. Amino acid sequence: CSAPAATNYGYTF.

This clone was counted once. V usage is TRBV28 and J usage is TRBJ2-6, with D hard to call. The CDR3 covers 13 residues. Germline values: CDR1 MDHEN, CDR2 SYDVKM. Trimming removed 3 bases from V and 2 bases from J, with 2 bases in between. CDR3 coding DNA: TGTGCCAGCAGTTTCACTGGGGCCAACGTCCTGACTTTC. It encodes CASSFTGANVLTF.

The genes are TRBV29-1 and TRBJ1-5; a weak D match, TRBD1 (5 bases). V was pared by 4 bases and J by 4 bases, with 11 bases between. The CDR3 is made up of 13 amino acids. Germline V gene sequence: CDR1 SQVTM, CDR2 ANQGSEA. CDR3: CSVVGQANQPQHF. CDR3 coding DNA: TGCAGCGTTGTGGGGCAGGCTAATCAGCCCCAGCATTTT.

The chain is built from TRBV6-5 and TRBJ1-1; 10 bases are shared with TRBD1. Germline V lookup: CDR1 MNHEY, CDR2 SVGAGI. The CDR3 sequence is 15 residues long. V lost 0 bases to trimming and J lost 6 bases; unmatched junction nucleotides: 4. For the CDR3, the DNA is TGTGCCAGCAGTTACTCCTTCGACAGGGGGCCTGAAGCTTTCTTT. Amino acid sequence: CASSYSFDRGPEAFF.

This chain uses TRBV27 with TRBJ2-1, with TRBD2 matching 9 bases. Germline V gives CDR1 MNHEY, CDR2 SMNVEV (reference sequence). This CDR3 contains 19 residues. The V segment lost 0 bases and the J segment 1 base; nucleotides outside the gene matches: 10. CDR3 protein: CASSLSKAGGPLSYNEQFF. The CDR3 nucleotides read TGTGCCAGCAGTTTATCGAAGGCGGGAGGGCCTCTTTCCTACAATGAGCAGTTCTTC.

The chain carries TRBV27 and TRBJ2-7, with D tentatively TRBD2 (5 bases). V lost 0 bases and J lost 3, with 12 bases in between. The CDR3 spans 15 residues. Germline V gene lookup returns CDR1 MNHEY and CDR2 SMNVEV (reference sequence). The CDR3 protein is CASSLSWTRNYEQYF. The CDR3 DNA follows: TGTGCCAGCAGTTTATCGTGGACTCGCAACTACGAGCAGTACTTC.

This CDR3 is CATRSGTVNEKLFF. The DNA of the CDR3 is TGTGCCACCAGGTCCGGGACAGTGAATGAAAAACTGTTTTTT. The rearrangement uses TRBV15 and TRBJ1-4, with 7 bases identical to TRBD1. Germline CDR1 is LNHNV and CDR2 is YYDKDF (reference sequence). The CDR3 runs 14 residues. The J segment lost 5 bases and the V segment lost 6 bases, leaving 6 bases of the junction unmatched.

J is TRBJ2-7 and V is TRBV29-1; maybe TRBD2 (7 bases). The CDR3 totals 14 residues. V lost 6 bases to trimming and J lost 5 bases, with 20 bases between them. From germline, CDR1 is SQVTM and CDR2 ANQGSEA. The CDR3 DNA sequence: TGCAGCGTGGGGGGGCGGTTAGGGCTTAACGAGCAGTACTTC. Translated: CSVGGRLGLNEQYF.

J is TRBJ1-1 and V is TRBV29-1, with D perhaps TRBD1 (5 bases). V gave up 7 bases and J gave up 4 bases, with 13 bases separating them. The germline gives CDR1 SQVTM, CDR2 ANQGSEA. This CDR3 region has 12 residues. The CDR3 DNA sequence: TGCAGCGCCCAGCCGGGGGGCACTGAAGCTTTCTTT. It is translated as CSAQPGGTEAFF. The entire variable domain, with the rest obtained from reference TRBV29-1 and TRBJ1-1, is as follows: SAVISQKPSRDICQRGTSLTIQCQVDSQVTMMFWYRQQPGQSLTLIATANQGSEATYESGFVIDKFPISRPNLTFSTLTVSNMSPEDSSIYLCSAQPGGTEAFFGQGTRLTVV.

This clone was observed once. An end of the junction does not agree with germline; a read error may underlie this. CDR3 nucleotides: TGTGCCAGCGGCCAAAGGACGAACACCGGGGAGCTGTTTTTT. Its protein is CASGQRTNTGELFF. This chain joins TRBV14 and TRBJ2-2; D remains ambiguous. The CDR3 loop spans 14 amino acids. The germline CDR1 and CDR2 sequences are SGHDN and FVKESK. Full variable domain (missing parts from reference TRBV14 and TRBJ2-2): EAGVTQFPSHSVIEKGQTVTLRCDPISGHDNLYWYRRVMGKEIKFLLHFVKESKQDESGMPNNRFLAERTGGTYSTLKVQPAELEDSGVYFCASGQRTNTGELFFGEGSRLTVL.

As concerns this clone: A much more abundant neighbour one base away suggests this may be a read error. V gene TRBV7-3 combines with J gene TRBJ2-2; D gene uncertain. Trimming stripped 5 bases from V and 1 base from J, with 2 bases between. This CDR3 comprises 12 residues. Germline CDR1 SGHTA, CDR2 FQGTGA. The CDR3 DNA reads as TGTGCCAGCAGCATGAACACCGGGGAGCTGTTTTTT. It encodes CASSMNTGELFF. The entire variable domain, with the rest obtained from reference TRBV7-3 and TRBJ2-2, is as follows: GAGVSQTPSNKVTEKGKYVELRCDPISGHTALYWYRQSLGQGPEFLIYFQGTGAADDSGLPNDRFFAVRPEGSVSTLKIQRTERGDSAVYLCASSMNTGELFFGEGSRLTVL.

This clone was counted only a few times. The rearrangement links TRBV2 to TRBJ1-1; 9 bases line up with TRBD1. V lost 0 bases to trimming and J lost 1 base; unmatched junction nucleotides: 6. Germline CDR1 is SNHLY and CDR2 is FYNNEI. This CDR3 is 17 amino acids long. The CDR3 loop reads CASSEAPGQGPNTEAFF. The CDR3 DNA follows: TGTGCCAGCAGTGAAGCACCGGGACAGGGACCGAACACTGAAGCTTTCTTT.

This sequence joins TRBV5-1 and TRBJ2-1; 7 nucleotides align to TRBD1. From germline, CDR1 is SGHRS and CDR2 YFSETQ. V was clipped by 4 bases and J by 4 bases; unmatched bases: 8. The CDR3 sequence is 15 residues long. The CDR3 here is CASSLDRPTYNEQFF. The DNA for the CDR3 is TGCGCCAGCAGCCTGGACAGGCCAACATACAATGAGCAGTTCTTC.

This clone occurred once. The chain uses TRBV15 and TRBJ2-1; 12 nucleotides agree with TRBD2. CDR3 length equals 16 residues. Germline V gives CDR1 LNHNV, CDR2 YYDKDF (reference sequence). The V segment lost 4 bases and the J segment 8 bases; nucleotides outside the gene matches: 9. CDR3 sequence: CATSNRLAGDRDEQFF. DNA for the CDR3: TGTGCCACCAGCAACCGACTAGCGGGAGATCGGGATGAGCAGTTCTTC.

This chain joins TRBV20-1 and TRBJ1-1; D call uncertain. Germline CDR1 is DFQATT and CDR2 is SNEGSKA (reference sequence). The CDR3 totals 11 residues. V lost 4 bases and J 1 base, leaving 4 bases between the germline ends. The CDR3 region has the DNA TGCAGTGCTACTACGAACACTGAAGCTTTCTTT. Translated, it gives CSATTNTEAFF.

This chain joins TRBV18 and TRBJ1-1, with D possibly TRBD1 on 5 matching bases. The CDR3 has 15 amino acids. Germline values: CDR1 KGHSH, CDR2 LQKENI. The V end was cut by 3 bases, the J end by 3 bases, with 14 bases between. DNA of the CDR3: TGTGCCAGCTCACCTGATGCACAGGTCGACACTGAAGCTTTCTTT. Translation: CASSPDAQVDTEAFF.